This TCR beta chain was found in a study of blood T cell repertoires in COVID-19. Looked up from germline, CDR1 is SGHVS and CDR2 is FQNEAQ. This CDR3 region has 16 residues. J lost 2 bases, V lost 1 base, and 2 bases had no gene match. Assay used: immunoSEQ multiplex PCR; TCRdb lists only in-frame clones, some missing. The profile covers about 150,000 clones, with 70% to 90% appearing a single time and 5% taken by the ten largest. J is TRBJ2-7 and V is TRBV7-8, with 13 bases aligning to TRBD2. Sequences were obtained from peripheral blood. The source of this sequence is a woman aged 50 to 65 with acute or convalescent COVID-19. The DNA of the CDR3 is TGTGCCAGCAGCTTAGGGACTAGCGGGGGAACCTACGAGCAGTACTTC. Translating it yields CASSLGTSGGTYEQYF. The variable domain in full, completed from reference TRBV7-8 and TRBJ2-7, reads GAGVSQSPRYKVAKRGQDVALRCDPISGHVSLFWYQQALGQGPEFLTYFQNEAQLDKSGLPSDRFFAERPEGSVSTLKIQRTQQEDSAVYLCASSLGTSGGTYEQYFGPGTRLTVT.